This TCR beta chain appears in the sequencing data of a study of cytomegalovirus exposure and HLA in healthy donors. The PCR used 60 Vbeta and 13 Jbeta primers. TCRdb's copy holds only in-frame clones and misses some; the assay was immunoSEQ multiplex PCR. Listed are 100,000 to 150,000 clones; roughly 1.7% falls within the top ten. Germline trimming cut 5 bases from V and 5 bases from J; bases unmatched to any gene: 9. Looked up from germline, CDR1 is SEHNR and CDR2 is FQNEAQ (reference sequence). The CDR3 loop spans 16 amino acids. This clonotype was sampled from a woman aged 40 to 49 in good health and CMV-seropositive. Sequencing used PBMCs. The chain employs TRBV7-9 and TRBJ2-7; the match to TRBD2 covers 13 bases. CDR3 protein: CASSPKLAGGPNEQYF. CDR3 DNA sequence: TGTGCCAGCAGCCCGAAACTAGCGGGAGGGCCAAACGAGCAGTACTTC.